This T cell receptor (beta chain) was found in a study of siplizumab effects on memory and regulatory T cells. The study's findings and limits: Sequences below about 10^-5 frequency were poorly captured. As a result, only a minor fraction of alloreactive clones mapped to unstimulated subsets. A major contribution to the alloresponse seemed to be made by naive T cells, which seemed more diverse than memory cells. With siplizumab, cumulative frequency of CD4+ memory-derived alloreactive sequences dropped significantly.

Trimming left V 8 bases short and J 6 bases short, with 13 bases between. The germline CDR1 and CDR2 sequences are KGHSH and LQKENI. CDR3 length equals 13 residues. Around 9.1 x 10^4 TCR templates per sample were sequenced. Produced via immunoSEQ multiplex PCR; TCRdb's table is partial and in-frame only. The profile covers over 100,000 clones, with about 90% appearing a single time and around 0.75% taken by the ten largest. As concerns this clone: Its cognate antigen is unknown.

The clonotype originates from a human donor in good health. The sample taken for sequencing was Tregs sorted from blood. The V and J genes are TRBV18 and TRBJ1-4; unclear D gene. The CDR3 DNA follows: TGTGCCAGCCGTTCTATTGGTTATGAAAAACTGTTTTTT. Encoded protein: CASRSIGYEKLFF.